This T cell receptor (beta chain) was documented in a study of regulatory T cells in long-lasting Graves disease. Overall study context: Newly diagnosed Graves' patients had taken antithyroid drugs under 3 months.

Investigators prepared the TCR beta libraries by applying iRepertoire HTBI primers and Arm-PCR of CDR3 regions. TCRdb used MiXCR to reprocess the multiplex PCR reads, holding one entry per CDR3 protein. Of about 380,000 distinct CDR3 sequences in the sample, 15% to 18% were seen once. This clonotype has a count of ten or more. Described time point: newly diagnosed GD, antithyroid drugs for less than 3 months. Making the TCR library involved RNA that had been extracted from PBMCs. Graves' disease diagnosis followed American Thyroid Association guidelines. This TCR was sampled from a female donor with Graves disease. The material was peripheral blood mononuclear cells (PBMCs), obtained at new diagnosis, from a patient treated with antithyroid drugs.

CDR3 loop: CASSLSWEGTEAFF. The CDR3 DNA reads as TGTGCCAGCAGTTTATCGTGGGAAGGTACTGAAGCTTTCTTT. This sequence joins TRBV27 and TRBJ1-1; the D is unclear. The CDR3 consists of 14 residues. CDR1 and CDR2 (germline): MNHEY, SMNVEV (reference sequence). Trimming left V 0 bases short and J 5 bases short, with 10 bases between.